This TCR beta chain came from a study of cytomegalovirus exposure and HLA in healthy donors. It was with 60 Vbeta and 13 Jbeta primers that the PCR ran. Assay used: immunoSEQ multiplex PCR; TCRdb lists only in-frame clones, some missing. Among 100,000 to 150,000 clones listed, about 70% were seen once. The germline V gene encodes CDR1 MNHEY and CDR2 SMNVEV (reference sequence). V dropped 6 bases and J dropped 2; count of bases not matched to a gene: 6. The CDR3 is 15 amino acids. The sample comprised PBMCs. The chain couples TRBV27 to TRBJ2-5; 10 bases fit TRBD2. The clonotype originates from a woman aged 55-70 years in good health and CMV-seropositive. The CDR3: CASRLAGAQQETQYF. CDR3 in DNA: TGTGCCAGCAGGCTAGCGGGGGCCCAACAAGAGACCCAGTACTTC.